This TCR beta chain emerged from a study of cytomegalovirus exposure and HLA in healthy donors. Study-wide results and caveats: Being indistinguishable, some V segments were excluded, TRBV6-2 and TRBV6-3 among them.

In the PCR, 60 Vbeta and 13 Jbeta primers were used. Assay used: immunoSEQ multiplex PCR; TCRdb lists only in-frame clones, some missing. The table has roughly 65,000 clones, approximately 70% seen once; the top ten hold around a sixth. Germline-derived CDR1 and CDR2 are MNHEY and SVGAGI. V was trimmed by 5 bases and J by 0 bases, leaving 7 bases between them. The CDR3 consists of 13 residues. On this clone: Its antigen remains unknown.

V gene TRBV6-5 combines with J gene TRBJ1-2; D is ambiguous. The sequencing input was PBMCs. The receptor was derived from a man between 40 and 49 years old in good health and CMV-seropositive. CDR3: CASSKHANYGYTF. Written as DNA, the CDR3 is TGTGCCAGCAGTAAGCACGCTAACTATGGCTACACCTTC.